This T cell receptor beta chain was documented in a study of T cells in narcolepsy. Overall study findings and caveats: HCRT-specific and TRIB2-specific autoreactive clonotypes appeared among same-patient CSF and blood CD4+ clonotypes. Some memory CD4+ repertoires had no autoreactive clone sequences. Autoreactive clonotypes reportedly recurred in blood of same and different patients, not controls.

Here immunoSEQ multiplex PCR was the method, and the copy in TCRdb shows in-frame clones only, minus some. In the table there are under 25,000 clones, roughly 81% of which are singletons. This clone has just a few counts. Its antigen is not known. Germline V gene lookup returns CDR1 MDHEN and CDR2 SYDVKM. CDR3 length equals 16 residues. V shed 8 bases, J shed 3 bases, and the junction held 13 bases outside the gene matches. Input material: CD45RA- memory CD4+ T cells from PBMCs. The source of this sequence is a human donor with narcolepsy. V and J are TRBV28 and TRBJ1-1, with TRBD1 identical over 9 bases. The CDR3 loop reads CASGVEGQGRHTEAFF. The CDR3 DNA reads TGTGCCAGCGGAGTGGAGGGACAGGGCCGACACACTGAAGCTTTCTTT.